The 26 T cell receptor beta chains below come from one sample, sequenced in a study of OX40 agonist ivuxolimab in advanced cancers. Sequenced by immunoSEQ multiplex PCR; TCRdb stores in-frame clones only, minus some. This table holds about 76,000 clones, around 85% found once. The source was CD4+ or CD8+ T cells sorted from blood, collected in a trial of the OX40 agonist ivuxolimab. Receptor source: an adult with an advanced solid tumor such as melanoma, head and neck, liver or kidney cancer.

This clone was seen a few times. This chain connects TRBV30 to TRBJ1-1; D is perhaps TRBD1 (6 bases). The CDR3 contains 13 residues. CDR1 and CDR2 (germline): GTSNPN, SVGIG (reference sequence). Trimming pared 5 bases from V and 3 bases from J, leaving 13 bases between. CDR3 sequence reads: CAWQRQADTEAFF. CDR3 in DNA: TGTGCCTGGCAGAGACAGGCGGACACTGAAGCTTTCTTT.

In its sample, this clone was seen a few times. The chain employs TRBV2 and TRBJ1-1; no definite D call. This CDR3 region has 13 residues. Germline lookup yields CDR1 SNHLY and CDR2 FYNNEI. V lost 10 bases, J lost 2 bases, and 14 bases lay in between. CDR3 region: CATAGEANTEAFF. In DNA form, the CDR3 reads TGTGCCACCGCTGGGGAGGCAAACACTGAAGCTTTCTTT.

The V and J genes are TRBV6-5 and TRBJ1-1, with unresolved D. Germline V gene sequence: CDR1 MNHEY, CDR2 SVGAGI. Trimming took 0 bases from V and 5 from J, leaving 10 bases between them. The CDR3 is 14 residues long. CDR3 bases: TGTGCCAGCAGTTACTCGACGGAAAGGACTGAAGCTTTCTTT. This translates into CASSYSTERTEAFF.

V and J are TRBV4-2 and TRBJ2-2; D unclear. Trimming left V 1 base short and J 0 bases short, with 6 bases between. The CDR3 contains 15 residues. The germline gives CDR1 LGHNA, CDR2 YNFKEQ. CDR3 sequence (DNA): TGTGCCAGCAGCCAAGGTGGGGCGAACACCGGGGAGCTGTTTTTT. Translation gives CASSQGGANTGELFF.

The chain employs TRBV9 and TRBJ1-2; 8 bases map to TRBD1. V shed 3 bases and J 8 bases; nucleotides not matched to a gene: 3. CDR1 is SGDLS and CDR2 is YYNGEE in the germline V gene. The CDR3 extends over 12 amino acids. The DNA of the CDR3 is TGTGCCAGCAGCGCGGACAGGGACGGCTACACCTTC. Its translation is CASSADRDGYTF.

The gene calls are TRBV5-6 and TRBJ2-7, with D perhaps TRBD1 (6 bases). CDR1 is SGHDT and CDR2 is YYEEEE in the germline V gene. V was cut by 3 bases and J by 6 bases, with 16 bases left in between. The CDR3 runs to 14 residues. This CDR3 is CASSWGRPVAEQYF. In DNA form, the CDR3 reads TGTGCCAGCAGCTGGGGGCGCCCGGTGGCCGAGCAGTACTTC.

The V and J genes are TRBV25-1 and TRBJ2-1, with TRBD2 matching 14 bases. V lost 2 bases, J lost 10 bases, and 7 bases stayed unmatched. This CDR3 region has 16 residues. The V gene's germline CDR1 is MGHDK and CDR2 SYGVNS. This CDR3 reads CASSEPGTSGGGEQFF. CDR3 nucleotide sequence: TGTGCCAGCAGTGAACCCGGGACTAGCGGGGGCGGGGAGCAGTTCTTC. Full variable domain (missing parts from reference TRBV25-1 and TRBJ2-1): EADIYQTPRYLVIGTGKKITLECSQTMGHDKMYWYQQDPGMELHLIHYSYGVNSTEKGDLSSESTVSRIRTEHFPLTLESARPSHTSQYLCASSEPGTSGGGEQFFGPGTRLTVL.

The J gene is TRBJ1-5, the V gene TRBV4-2; D not resolved. Trimming pared 0 bases from V and 2 bases from J, leaving 20 bases between. CDR1 is LGHNA, CDR2 YNFKEQ, per germline. This CDR3 spans 19 amino acids. Written as DNA, the CDR3 is TGTGCCAGCAGCCAAGATTTGTTAGGTCATAACGTTGGCAATCAGCCCCAGCATTTT. Its protein is CASSQDLLGHNVGNQPQHF.

The V call is TRBV6-1, the J call TRBJ2-5, with a weak D call TRBD1 (6 bases). CDR3 size: 18 residues. V gave up 1 base and J gave up 3 bases, with 21 bases separating them. CDR1 is MNHNS, CDR2 SASEGT, per germline. Written as DNA, the CDR3 is TGTGCCAGCAGTGAAGGGGTAGCAGGGGCACTCGGGGAAGAGACCCAGTACTTC. It codes for CASSEGVAGALGEETQYF.

The chain has TRBV11-2 and TRBJ1-5; D gene ambiguous. Germline V gene data show CDR1 as SGHAT and CDR2 as FQNNGV. V was cut by 2 bases and J by 4 bases, with 6 bases left in between. CDR3 length equals 13 residues. CDR3 bases: TGTGCCAGCAGCTTATTTGAAAATCAGCCCCAGCATTTT. It is translated as CASSLFENQPQHF.

The table lists this clone with a few counts. The rearrangement links TRBV11-2 to TRBJ2-5; D ambiguous. CDR1 is SGHAT, CDR2 FQNNGV, per germline. CDR3 length: 16 amino acids. V was shortened by 2 bases and J by 5 bases, with 18 bases between the two germline ends. The DNA for the CDR3 is TGTGCCAGCAGCTTACACCCGGGCCGTCAGGTGGAGACCCAGTACTTC. Amino acid sequence: CASSLHPGRQVETQYF.

The J gene is TRBJ2-3, the V gene TRBV19; 7 bases are a match to TRBD2. The length of the CDR3 is 14 residues. J was trimmed by 4 bases and V by 4 bases; bases with no gene match: 5. Germline V gives CDR1 LNHDA, CDR2 SQIVND (reference sequence). CDR3: CASSRGGGPDTQYF. The CDR3 nucleotides are TGTGCCAGTAGTAGGGGGGGAGGCCCAGATACGCAGTATTTT.

The CDR3 DNA follows: TGTGCCAGCAGCCAAGGCAGCAACTCCTATAATTCACCCCTCCACTTT. This codes for CASSQGSNSYNSPLHF. The chain employs TRBV4-2 and TRBJ1-6; D ambiguous. The V and J ends lost 1 base and 0 bases respectively, with 7 bases between them. The CDR3 loop spans 16 amino acids. Looked up from germline, CDR1 is LGHNA and CDR2 is YNFKEQ.

This chain connects TRBV7-2 to TRBJ1-2; D not certain. Trimming removed 1 base at V and 2 bases at J, with 11 bases between. The CDR3 has 15 residues. CDR1 SGHTA and CDR2 FQGNSA come from the germline V gene. CDR3 protein: CASSLDLGANYGYTF. CDR3 sequence (DNA): TGTGCCAGCAGCTTAGATCTGGGAGCGAACTATGGCTACACCTTC.

The chain uses TRBV19 and TRBJ1-1; the D is unclear. Deletions cut 6 bases from V and 7 bases from J, with 12 bases between. Germline values: CDR1 LNHDA, CDR2 SQIVND (reference sequence). The CDR3 length is 12 residues. The CDR3 spells CASSRIGVEAFF. The CDR3 DNA is TGTGCCAGTAGCAGGATCGGGGTTGAAGCTTTCTTT.

This clone was detected many times. The V and J genes are TRBV9 and TRBJ1-1; D remains ambiguous. This CDR3 spans 13 amino acids. V was pared by 0 bases and J by 1 base, with 4 bases between. From germline, CDR1 is SGDLS and CDR2 YYNGEE. CDR3 sequence (DNA): TGTGCCAGCAGCGTAGCAAGGAACACTGAAGCTTTCTTT. This sequence encodes CASSVARNTEAFF.

This chain connects TRBV6-6 to TRBJ1-5; TRBD1 is a possible D gene (6 bases). This CDR3 has 16 residues. V lost 4 bases to trimming and J lost 0 bases, with 13 bases between them. Per the germline V gene, CDR1 is MNHNY and CDR2 is SVGAGI (reference sequence). The CDR3 DNA reads as TGTGCCAGCAGTTCGGGGGCGCGGCTTAGCAATCAGCCCCAGCATTTT. It encodes CASSSGARLSNQPQHF.

The chain has TRBV18 and TRBJ1-6, with TRBD1 matching 7 bases. The ends lost 1 base at V and 5 bases at J; junction bases unmatched: 2. Per the germline V gene, CDR1 is KGHSH and CDR2 is LQKENI. The CDR3 totals 15 residues. The CDR3 spells CASSPRDRNNSPLHF. In DNA form, the CDR3 reads TGTGCCAGCTCACCACGGGACAGAAATAATTCACCCCTCCACTTT. The complete variable domain, with remaining parts taken from reference TRBV18 and TRBJ1-6, reads NAGVMQNPRHLVRRRGQEARLRCSPMKGHSHVYWYRQLPEEGLKFMVYLQKENIIDESGMPKERFSAEFPKEGPSILRIQQVVRGDSAAYFCASSPRDRNNSPLHFGNGTRLTVT.

The V and J genes are TRBV7-2 and TRBJ2-5; D not certain. Germline values: CDR1 SGHTA, CDR2 FQGNSA. V dropped 2 bases and J dropped 5 bases, with 15 bases sitting between them. This CDR3 has 15 amino acids. The CDR3 sequence: CASSLKTSVGETQYF. The DNA of the CDR3 is TGTGCCAGCAGCTTAAAGACCTCTGTTGGGGAGACCCAGTACTTC.

The chain joins TRBV27 to TRBJ1-1; possible D gene TRBD1, 5 bases. This CDR3 is built from 13 residues. V was pared by 3 bases and J by 2 bases, with 7 bases between. Per germline, CDR1 MNHEY and CDR2 SMNVEV (reference sequence). The CDR3 region is CASSFGANTEAFF. The CDR3 DNA reads as TGTGCCAGCAGTTTCGGGGCTAACACTGAAGCTTTCTTT.

V usage is TRBV30 and J usage is TRBJ1-2; D may be TRBD1 (5 bases). The V end was cut by 3 bases, the J end by 8 bases, with 16 bases between. Germline lookup yields CDR1 GTSNPN and CDR2 SVGIG (reference sequence). The CDR3 has 13 residues. For the CDR3, the DNA is TGTGCCTGGAGCCCCCTTGGGGCAGGGGGCTACACCTTC. This translates into CAWSPLGAGGYTF.

This clone was observed once. The CDR3 DNA follows: TGTGCCAGCAGTTATTACCCGCCGGGTGAAAAACTGTTTTTT. The encoded protein is CASSYYPPGEKLFF. The chain uses TRBV6-5 and TRBJ1-4; D is uncertain. The germline V and J ends were trimmed by 3 bases and 7 bases, with 12 bases remaining between them. The CDR3 loop spans 14 amino acids. In germline, CDR1 is MNHEY, CDR2 SVGAGI.

This clone was found a few times. This chain links TRBV6-1 with TRBJ1-3; 11 bases are a match to TRBD1. Per germline, CDR1 MNHNS and CDR2 SASEGT. This CDR3 is 14 amino acids long. Trimming removed 6 bases from V and 6 bases from J; junction bases left unmatched: 4. This chain's CDR3 is CASRVDRGLNTIYF. In DNA form, the CDR3 reads TGTGCCAGCAGGGTGGACAGGGGGCTAAACACCATATATTTT.

The rearrangement joins TRBV7-2 to TRBJ2-7; a possible D gene is TRBD1 (6 bases). CDR1 is SGHTA and CDR2 is FQGNSA in the germline V gene. The V end was cut by 0 bases, the J end by 1 base, with 10 bases between. The CDR3 totals 15 residues. The CDR3, as DNA: TGTGCCAGCAGCTTAGCCAGGGGAAAATCCTACGAGCAGTACTTC. It yields the protein CASSLARGKSYEQYF.

This clone has a handful of counts. This sequence joins TRBV7-2 and TRBJ1-6, with D possibly being TRBD1 (6 bases). Per germline, CDR1 SGHTA and CDR2 FQGNSA. The CDR3 runs to 17 residues. V lost 1 base to trimming and J lost 7 bases, with 17 bases between them. The CDR3 DNA follows: TGTGCCAGCAGCTTAGGGGGGGACAAAGCGGGCAATTCACCCCTCCACTTT. Its protein product is CASSLGGDKAGNSPLHF.

The chain uses TRBV7-9 and TRBJ1-6, with D unresolved. The CDR3 is 13 residues long. Germline CDR1 SEHNR, CDR2 FQNEAQ (reference sequence). Trimming left V 3 bases short and J 10 bases short, with 10 bases between. CDR3 sequence: CASSLVGGSPLHF. The CDR3 coding sequence is TGTGCCAGCAGCTTGGTAGGAGGCTCACCCCTCCACTTT.